Listed below are T cell receptor beta chains from one sample, sequenced in a study of cytomegalovirus exposure and HLA in healthy donors. Some clones are missing from TCRdb's copy, which holds only in-frame ones; the method was immunoSEQ multiplex PCR. The sample holds approximately 73,000 clones; 79% are singletons and the top ten take 20% to 25%. Sample: PBMCs. The receptors shown here come from a woman aged 35 to 49 in good health and CMV-seropositive. CDR3s include the opening cysteine and the closing phenylalanine or tryptophan. The D gene is left open where the match is weak. Size is stated for part of the rows, as once, few or many counts, or as a class when the clone is expanded.

>16|TRBJ2-7|once|TRBV25-1|TRBD1
TGTGCCAGCAGTGAAGTGGGCCAGGGGGCGCGTTACGAGCAGTACTTC
CASSEVGQGARYEQYF
>14|TRBJ1-1|-|TRBV5-4|-
TGTGCCAGCAGCTGGGACAACAGGAACACTGAAGCTTTCTTT
CASSWDNRNTEAFF
>16|TRBJ1-2|-|TRBV28|-
TGTGCCAGCAGTCCCAAGGTGCTAACCGGGATCTATGGCTACACCTTC
CASSPKVLTGIYGYTF
>16|TRBJ2-2|-|TRBV27|TRBD1
TGTGCCAGCAGTTCTGCCCTGGACAGGGACACCGGGGAGCTGTTTTTT
CASSSALDRDTGELFF
>13|TRBJ2-7|few|TRBV27|-
TGTGCCAGCAGTTTACGACTTACCTACGAGCAGTACTTC
CASSLRLTYEQYF
>12|TRBJ2-1|-|TRBV29-1|-
TGCAGCGCGCGGCCCTCCCTCAATGAGCAGTTCTTC
CSARPSLNEQFF
>15|TRBJ1-2|once|TRBV9|TRBD1
TGTGCCAGCAGCGTAGGACAGGGGGGGAACTATGGCTACACCTTC
CASSVGQGGNYGYTF
>16|TRBJ1-1|-|TRBV5-6|TRBD1
TGTGCCAGCAGCAGTGGACAGGGAGCCCCGAACACTGAAGCTTTCTTT
CASSSGQGAPNTEAFF
>17|TRBJ1-1|-|TRBV5-1|-
TGCGCCAGCAGCTTGGAGGGGTGGGCAGGGAAGGAGAACACTGCCCTCTTT
CASSLEGWAGKENTALF
>15|TRBJ2-2|-|TRBV29-1|TRBD2
TGCAGCGTTGAAGGACTAGCGGGCCTAACCGGGGAGCTGTTTTTT
CSVEGLAGLTGELFF
>16|TRBJ1-2|-|TRBV7-8|TRBD1
TGTGCCAGCAGCTCCCGTGAGACAGGGGGTTTGGGGGGCTACACCTTC
CASSSRETGGLGGYTF
>14|TRBJ1-5|-|TRBV2|-
TGTGCCAGCAGTGAGGACAGAAGCAATCAGCCCCAGCATTTT
CASSEDRSNQPQHF
>13|TRBJ1-6|-|TRBV6-5|TRBD1
TGTGCCAGCGGAGACAGGGGTGGGTCACCCCTCCACTTT
CASGDRGGSPLHF
>15|TRBJ2-2|-|TRBV7-2|TRBD2
TGTGCCAGCAGCCCCCCCGGGGGACTAGCTTGGGAGCTGTTTTTT
CASSPPGGLAWELFF
>13|TRBJ1-5|-|TRBV30|-
TGTGCCTGGACACAGGGTCTTGGGCAGCCCCAGCATTTT
CAWTQGLGQPQHF
>15|TRBJ2-7|few|TRBV7-6|TRBD2
TGTGCCAGCAGCTCGGGACTAGCGGGGACCCGCGAGCAGTACTTC
CASSSGLAGTREQYF
>13|TRBJ2-5|-|TRBV15|TRBD1
TGTGCCACCAGCAGCGGACAGGGTGGTTCCCAGTACTTC
CATSSGQGGSQYF
>17|TRBJ2-2|-|TRBV19|TRBD2
TGTGCCAGTAGTCCGCGGACTAGCGGGAGTAATGGCGGGGAGCTGTTTTTT
CASSPRTSGSNGGELFF
>14|TRBJ2-7|-|TRBV7-2|TRBD1
TGTGCCAGCAGTCTCGGGACAGGGCCGTACGAGCAGTACTTC
CASSLGTGPYEQYF
>14|TRBJ1-4|-|TRBV5-1|-
TGCGCCAGCAGCTTGGGGTCACATAATGAAAAACTGTTTTTT
CASSLGSHNEKLFF
>15|TRBJ1-5|-|TRBV15|TRBD1
TGTGCCACCAGCAGGACGGGGACAGGGAGTCAGCCCCAGCATTTT
CATSRTGTGSQPQHF
>15|TRBJ1-1|-|TRBV13|TRBD1
TGTGCCAGCAGCCTACAGGGGGCTGGGAACACTGAAGCTTTCTTT
CASSLQGAGNTEAFF
>15|TRBJ2-5|once|TRBV5-1|-
TGCGCCAGCAGCTTGGAGGGGGGGCTGGGAGAGACCCAGTACTTC
CASSLEGGLGETQYF
>15|TRBJ1-2|-|TRBV5-6|TRBD1
TGTGCCAGCAGCCCGACTGGGACAGGGTTCTATGGCTACACCTTC
CASSPTGTGFYGYTF
>14|TRBJ1-2|-|TRBV5-8|-
TGTGCCAGCAGCTTAGGATTCCAGAGGGAAGGCTACACCTTC
CASSLGFQREGYTF
>16|TRBJ2-3|-|TRBV10-1|TRBD1
TGCGCCAGCAGTACAGGGGGCGCCGGATTAACAGATACGCAGTATTTT
CASSTGGAGLTDTQYF
>14|TRBJ1-2|few|TRBV27|TRBD1
TGTGCCAGCAGTTCAGACAGGGTTAGGTTTGGCTACACCTTC
CASSSDRVRFGYTF
>14|TRBJ1-2|-|TRBV25-1|-
TGTGCCAGCAGTGAGTTCAAGGGGCGCGATGGCTACACCTTC
CASSEFKGRDGYTF
>16|TRBJ2-7|-|TRBV27|TRBD1
TGTGCCAGCAGTCCCTCGACAGGGGGGATAGGCTACGAGCAGTACTTC
CASSPSTGGIGYEQYF
>18|TRBJ1-4|-|TRBV7-8|TRBD1
TGTGCCAGCAGCCCACCGACAGGGGCGGATACAACTAATGAAAAACTGTTTTTT
CASSPPTGADTTNEKLFF
>15|TRBJ2-1|once|TRBV11-3|TRBD2
TGTGCCAGCAGCTATAGCGTGGCGGGGAGGGATGAGCAGTTCTTC
CASSYSVAGRDEQFF
>13|TRBJ1-4|-|TRBV18|TRBD1
TGTGCCAGCTCACCCGGACAGGGAGAAAAACTGTTTTTT
CASSPGQGEKLFF
>15|TRBJ1-1|once|TRBV27|TRBD1
TGTGCCAGCAGTTCCCCGGGCAGACAGGGCGTGGAAGCTTTCTTT
CASSSPGRQGVEAFF
>20|TRBJ2-5|few|TRBV5-1|TRBD2
TGCGCCAGCAGCTTGAAGGCTCCTGCCGGGACTAGCCCAACCCAAGAGACCCAGTACTTC
CASSLKAPAGTSPTQETQYF
>14|TRBJ1-2|-|TRBV6-1|-
TGTGCCAGCAGTGGCGGGACGGAATACTATGGCTACACCTTC
CASSGGTEYYGYTF
>13|TRBJ2-1|-|TRBV18|TRBD1
TGTGCCAGCTCACCCGACAGGGACCATGAGCAGTTCTTC
CASSPDRDHEQFF
>11|TRBJ2-1|-|TRBV5-6|-
TGTGCCAGCAACGGGGTGGGGTATCAGTTCTTC
CASNGVGYQFF
>15|TRBJ2-7|-|TRBV5-1|-
TGCGCCAGCAGCCTACTAATGACAGGTCGGGCCGAGCAGTACTTC
CASSLLMTGRAEQYF
>15|TRBJ2-7|-|TRBV7-8|-
TGTGCCAGCAGCCAGAGAGCTAGCCGTACCTACGAGCAGTACTTC
CASSQRASRTYEQYF
>13|TRBJ1-2|-|TRBV15|TRBD1
TGTGCCACCAGTACGGGACAGCTATATGGCTACACCTTC
CATSTGQLYGYTF
>13|TRBJ1-2|-|TRBV2|TRBD1
TGTGCCAGCAGTGGACAGGGCCCCTATGGCTACACCTTC
CASSGQGPYGYTF
>15|TRBJ1-5|few|TRBV30|-
TGTGCCTGGAGTCCCAGGGGACCGCGCTCAGGGACCCAGCATTTT
CAWSPRGPRSGTQHF
>18|TRBJ1-3|-|TRBV4-2|-
TGTGCCAGCAGCCAAGCGGTTCCGGCAGGGCGCCAGGGAAACACCATATATTTT
CASSQAVPAGRQGNTIYF
>13|TRBJ1-2|many|TRBV14|-
TGTGCCAGCAGCCAAGCGAGGAACTATGGCTACACCTTC
CASSQARNYGYTF
>16|TRBJ2-1|-|TRBV4-2|-
TGTGCCAGCAGCCAGGAGGGAAACCAGGCCTACAATGAGCAGTTCTTC
CASSQEGNQAYNEQFF